These T cell receptor beta chains were read from a single sample in a study of control samples from healthy donors and cancer patients. The data were produced by immunoSEQ multiplex PCR, yet TCRdb's version contains in-frame clones alone and is incomplete. The profile covers around 140,000 clones, with over 85% appearing a single time and around 5.1% taken by the ten largest. The sequencing input was blood. The source is a man between 18 and 35 years old in good health. CDR3s include the opening cysteine and the closing phenylalanine or tryptophan. The D gene is left open where the match is weak. Only some rows state a clone size, as once, few, many or a class for expanded clones.

clone_size d_call j_call v_call cdr3_aa cdr3_nt
medium-sized TRBD1 TRBJ2-1 TRBV6-7 CATGGSYNEQFF TGTGCCACAGGGGGCTCCTACAATGAGCAGTTCTTC
NA NA TRBJ1-1 TRBV12-3/TRBV12-4 CASSSSRNTEAFF TGTGCCAGCAGTTCCTCCAGGAACACTGAAGCTTTCTTT
NA TRBD1 TRBJ2-5 TRBV28 CASSFLTPGQGNRGSGETQYF TGTGCCAGCAGTTTTTTAACACCGGGACAGGGAAATAGGGGTAGTGGGGAGACCCAGTACTTC
NA TRBD1 TRBJ1-2 TRBV7-9 CASGTRQGEGYGYTF TGTGCCAGCGGAACAAGACAGGGGGAAGGCTATGGCTACACCTTC
NA NA TRBJ2-1 TRBV10-1 CASSGPGLRFF TGCGCCAGCAGTGGGCCGGGACTCCGGTTCTTC
few TRBD2 TRBJ2-5 TRBV4-2 CASSQGSSRGGGQETQYF TGTGCCAGCAGCCAAGGGTCCAGTCGGGGGGGCGGGCAAGAGACCCAGTACTTC
NA TRBD2 TRBJ2-3 TRBV9 CASSVAGGPFTDTQYF TGTGCCAGCAGCGTTGCGGGGGGGCCATTCACAGATACGCAGTATTTT
NA TRBD1 TRBJ2-1 TRBV9 CASSTSDRGPPNEQFF TGTGCCAGCAGCACCTCGGACAGGGGTCCCCCCAATGAGCAGTTCTTC
NA TRBD1 TRBJ1-4 TRBV18 CASSPNRDRDNEKLFF TGTGCCAGCTCACCTAACCGGGACAGGGACAATGAAAAACTGTTTTTT
NA NA TRBJ1-3 TRBV11-2 CASSLNGGAGNTIYF TGTGCCAGCAGCCTGAACGGGGGCGCCGGAAACACCATATATTTT
NA TRBD2 TRBJ2-5 TRBV29-1 CSVVTSGGETQYF TGCAGCGTTGTAACTAGCGGAGGGGAGACCCAGTACTTC
NA NA TRBJ2-7 TRBV10-3 CAITESEENYEQYF TGTGCCATCACCGAGAGTGAGGAGAACTACGAGCAGTACTTC
NA TRBD1 TRBJ1-2 TRBV13 CASSFGGTGGNYGYTF TGTGCCAGCAGCTTCGGGGGGACAGGGGGCAACTATGGCTACACCTTC
NA NA TRBJ2-3 TRBV3-1/TRBV3-2 CASNTALKSTDTQYF TGTGCCAGCAACACGGCGTTGAAAAGCACAGATACGCAGTATTTT
few TRBD2 TRBJ2-5 TRBV9 CASSVGAGGLQETQYF TGTGCCAGCAGCGTAGGAGCGGGGGGGCTCCAAGAGACCCAGTACTTC
NA NA TRBJ2-2 TRBV10-3 CAGGTANTGELFF TGTGCCGGGGGGACAGCGAACACCGGGGAGCTGTTTTTT
NA NA TRBJ2-7 TRBV15 CATSRGAIVSYEQYF TGTGCCACCAGCAGAGGGGCCATCGTCTCCTACGAGCAGTACTTC
NA TRBD1 TRBJ1-2 TRBV18 CASSPTLDRAFSF TGTGCCAGCTCACCGACTCTCGACAGGGCGTTCAGCTTC
NA NA TRBJ1-4 TRBV24-1 CATSEGNEKLFF TGTGCCACCAGTGAGGGGAATGAAAAACTGTTTTTT
once TRBD1 TRBJ2-2 TRBV11-3 CASSLAPGQGNTGELFF TGTGCCAGCAGCTTAGCGCCGGGACAGGGGAACACCGGGGAGCTGTTTTTT
NA TRBD1 TRBJ1-2 TRBV19 CASSIWDREDYGYTF TGTGCCAGTAGTATATGGGACAGGGAAGACTATGGCTACACCTTC
NA NA TRBJ1-6 TRBV5-4 CASTMDGGGWNSPLHF TGTGCCAGCACCATGGATGGAGGTGGGTGGAATTCACCCCTCCACTTT